Presented here are 16 T cell receptor beta chains from one specimen sequenced in a study of early T cells in non-severe SARS-CoV-2 infection. MiXCR, run by TCRdb on the 5' RACE reads, gives a single entry per CDR3 protein. The repertoire holds about 60,000 distinct CDR3 sequences, with around 9% as singletons. Input material: whole blood. The receptors were gathered from an adult who was a healthcare worker with PCR-confirmed SARS-CoV-2 infection or an uninfected control (not recorded which).

This chain joins TRBV19 and TRBJ2-7, with no clear D. The CDR3 contains 15 residues. Trimming took off 8 bases at V and 4 bases at J, with 21 bases between the two ends. The V gene's germline CDR1 is LNHDA and CDR2 SQIVND (reference sequence). The CDR3 DNA follows: TGTGCCAGTTGTGGAGAAGGCGAATTAAAATACGAGCAGTACTTC. Translation: CASCGEGELKYEQYF.

This clonotype was picked up a small number of times. The chain is built from TRBV30 and TRBJ1-1, with D perhaps TRBD1 (5 bases). V lost 0 bases to trimming and J lost 3 bases, with 17 bases between them. CDR1 and CDR2 (germline): GTSNPN, SVGIG (reference sequence). This CDR3 is built from 16 residues. The CDR3 loop is CAWSVGDRPIDTEAFF. In DNA, the CDR3 is TGTGCCTGGAGTGTTGGGGACCGTCCGATTGACACTGAAGCTTTCTTT.

This clonotype has just a few counts. V and J are TRBV20-1 and TRBJ2-1; 11 nucleotides match TRBD2. CDR1 and CDR2 (germline): DFQATT, SNEGSKA (reference sequence). The CDR3 sequence is 16 residues long. V shed 4 bases, J shed 5 bases, and the junction held 10 bases outside the gene matches. The CDR3 DNA reads TGCAGTGCTACCTTCCCGACTAGCGGGGTTCACAATGAGCAGTTCTTC. Protein: CSATFPTSGVHNEQFF.

This clonotype showed up just a few times. This sequence joins TRBV7-2 and TRBJ1-1; 7 bases are a match to TRBD1. Germline-derived CDR1 and CDR2 are SGHTA and FQGNSA. The CDR3 has 13 amino acids. The V and J ends lost 3 bases and 5 bases, in that order; junction bases with no gene match: 3. The CDR3 spells CASSLRQGTEAFF. The CDR3 DNA reads TGTGCCAGCAGCTTGCGACAGGGAACTGAAGCTTTCTTT.

This clonotype was observed at least ten times. This rearrangement joins TRBV20-1 to TRBJ2-7; TRBD2 matches at 14 bases. From germline, CDR1 is DFQATT and CDR2 SNEGSKA (reference sequence). V was clipped by 6 bases and J by 7 bases; unmatched bases: 8. CDR3 size: 14 residues. The CDR3 sequence is CSATWTSGRLEQYF. The CDR3 bases are TGCAGTGCCACCTGGACTAGCGGGAGGTTAGAGCAGTACTTC.

This clonotype appeared many times. The chain joins TRBV5-1 to TRBJ2-1; TRBD2 agrees at 12 bases. The junction had 7 bases not matched to a gene; V was cut back by 7 bases and J by 2 bases. Looked up from germline, CDR1 is SGHRS and CDR2 is YFSETQ. The CDR3 sequence is 16 residues long. The CDR3, as DNA: TGCGCCAGCGGAGCGACTAGCGGGAGTACCTACAATGAGCAGTTCTTC. The encoded protein is CASGATSGSTYNEQFF. Full variable domain (remainder filled in from reference TRBV5-1 and TRBJ2-1): KAGVTQTPRYLIKTRGQQVTLSCSPISGHRSVSWYQQTPGQGLQFLFEYFSETQRNKGNFPGRFSGRQFSNSRSEMNVSTLELGDSALYLCASGATSGSTYNEQFFGPGTRLTVL.

This clonotype showed up just a few times. CDR3 loop: CLVLAPHTDTQYF. The CDR3 nucleotides read TGCCTGGTACTAGCGCCCCACACAGATACGCAGTATTTT. The chain links TRBV20-1 to TRBJ2-3, with 7 positions matching TRBD2. The CDR3 has 13 amino acids. Germline CDR1 DFQATT, CDR2 SNEGSKA (reference sequence).

CDR3 nucleotides: TGCAGTGCCGATCAAGGCAGGAGAAACAATGAGCAGTTCTTC. Translation: CSADQGRRNNEQFF. This chain joins TRBV20-1 and TRBJ2-1; D unresolved. There are 14 residues in the CDR3. Trimming removed 6 bases at V and 5 bases at J, with 17 bases between. Germline V CDR1 and CDR2: DFQATT, SNEGSKA (reference sequence).

This clonotype was counted at least ten times. The chain links TRBV30 to TRBJ2-7; 7 bases match TRBD1. V lost 5 bases and J lost 3; bases outside the gene matches: 10. CDR1 is GTSNPN and CDR2 is SVGIG in the germline V gene (reference sequence). This CDR3 is built from 14 residues. The CDR3 is CAWVGQTAYYEQYF. Written as DNA, the CDR3 is TGTGCCTGGGTGGGACAGACAGCCTACTACGAGCAGTACTTC.

This clonotype was detected ten times or more. Written as DNA, the CDR3 is TGTGCCAGCAGCCAACTAGCCGGGACATCCTACAATGAGCAGTTCTTC. Its protein product is CASSQLAGTSYNEQFF. The chain uses TRBV5-5 and TRBJ2-1, with D perhaps TRBD1 or TRBD2 (6 bases each). This CDR3 region has 16 residues. With 4 bases removed from V and 1 base from J, the gap between germline ends came to 15 bases. From germline, CDR1 is SGHKS and CDR2 YYEKEE (reference sequence). Filled out from reference TRBV5-5 and TRBJ2-1, the complete variable domain reads DAGVTQSPTHLIKTRGQQVTLRCSPISGHKSVSWYQQVLGQGPQFIFQYYEKEERGRGNFPDRFSARQFPNYSSELNVNALLLGDSALYLCASSQLAGTSYNEQFFGPGTRLTVL.

The chain recombines TRBV14 with TRBJ2-7; TRBD1 matches at 7 bases. CDR3 length: 14 residues. Per germline, CDR1 SGHDN and CDR2 FVKESK. V dropped 3 bases and J dropped 2; count of bases not matched to a gene: 4. CDR3 coding DNA: TGTGCCAGCAGCCAGCGGACAGGAGCCTACGAGCAGTACTTC. This gives the protein CASSQRTGAYEQYF.

This clonotype was recorded many times. The V and J genes are TRBV7-2 and TRBJ2-2; TRBD2 agrees at 8 bases. Germline V gene sequence: CDR1 SGHTA, CDR2 FQGNSA. This CDR3 comprises 17 residues. The ends lost 4 bases at V and 0 bases at J; junction bases unmatched: 7. CDR3 coding DNA: TGTGCCAGCAGCTGGTTTCCGGGACTAGCGAACACCGGGGAGCTGTTTTTT. Amino acids: CASSWFPGLANTGELFF. The entire variable domain, with the rest obtained from reference TRBV7-2 and TRBJ2-2, is as follows: GAGVSQSPSNKVTEKGKDVELRCDPISGHTALYWYRQSLGQGLEFLIYFQGNSAPDKSGLPSDRFSAERTGGSVSTLTIQRTQQEDSAVYLCASSWFPGLANTGELFFGEGSRLTVL.

This clonotype was seen many times. The gene calls are TRBV6-5 and TRBJ2-5; D possibly uses TRBD1 or TRBD2 (5 bases each). This CDR3 region has 14 residues. CDR1 is MNHEY, CDR2 SVGAGI, per germline. The V gene lost 6 bases and the J gene lost 1 base, with 12 bases spanning the gap. CDR3 nucleotide sequence: TGTGCCAGCAGGGGGGACGGATCCCAAGAGACCCAGTACTTC. Residues: CASRGDGSQETQYF.

CDR3 sequence (DNA): TGTGCCAGCAGTTTAGGGACAGGGGATGAGCAGTTCTTC. Its translation is CASSLGTGDEQFF. The chain combines TRBV12-3 or TRBV12-4 with TRBJ2-1, with 9 nucleotides matching TRBD1. Trimming cost V 1 base and J 8 bases; bases outside gene matches: 0. The CDR3 runs 13 residues.

The chain is built from TRBV6-2 or TRBV6-3 and TRBJ2-5; 9 positions match TRBD1. Losses at the gene ends were 7 bases for V and 4 bases for J; bases not matched to a gene: 10. Germline V gives CDR1 MNHEY, CDR2 SVGEGT. CDR3 length: 15 amino acids. In DNA form, the CDR3 reads TGTGCCAGCACCTCAAGGCGGGACAGGGTAGAGACCCAGTACTTC. Encoded protein: CASTSRRDRVETQYF.

This clonotype came up many times. This chain uses TRBV13 with TRBJ1-1; the match to TRBD1 covers 7 bases. The V segment lost 2 bases and the J segment 2 bases; nucleotides outside the gene matches: 2. The CDR3 is 14 residues long. Germline CDR1 PRHDT, CDR2 FYEKMQ (reference sequence). CDR3 sequence: CASSLRQGNTEAFF. CDR3 bases: TGTGCCAGCAGCTTAAGACAGGGCAACACTGAAGCTTTCTTT.